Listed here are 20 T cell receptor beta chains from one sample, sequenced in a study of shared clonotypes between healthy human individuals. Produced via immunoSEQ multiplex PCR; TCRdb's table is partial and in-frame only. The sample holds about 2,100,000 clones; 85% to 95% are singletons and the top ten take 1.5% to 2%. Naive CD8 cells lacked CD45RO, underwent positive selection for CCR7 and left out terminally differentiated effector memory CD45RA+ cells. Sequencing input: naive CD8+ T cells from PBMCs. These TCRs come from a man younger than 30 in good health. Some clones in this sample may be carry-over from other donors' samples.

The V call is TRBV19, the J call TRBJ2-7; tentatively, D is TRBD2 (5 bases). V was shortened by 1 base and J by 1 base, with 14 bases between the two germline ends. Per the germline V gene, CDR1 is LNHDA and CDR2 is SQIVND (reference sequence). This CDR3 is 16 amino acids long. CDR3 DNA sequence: TGTGCCAGTAGTATAGGGTCCAGGACGGGATCCTACGAGCAGTACTTC. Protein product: CASSIGSRTGSYEQYF.

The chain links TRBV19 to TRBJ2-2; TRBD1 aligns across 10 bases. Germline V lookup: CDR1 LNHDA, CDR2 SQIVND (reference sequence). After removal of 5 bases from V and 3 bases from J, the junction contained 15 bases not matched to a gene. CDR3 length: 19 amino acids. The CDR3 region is CASSPIRGTGAIDTGELFF. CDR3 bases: TGTGCCAGTAGTCCTATTCGGGGGACAGGGGCAATCGACACCGGGGAGCTGTTTTTT.

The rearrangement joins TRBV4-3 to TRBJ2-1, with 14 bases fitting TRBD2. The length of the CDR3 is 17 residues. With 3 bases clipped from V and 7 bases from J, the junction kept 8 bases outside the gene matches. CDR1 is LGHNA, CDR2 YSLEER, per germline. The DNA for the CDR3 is TGCGCCAGCAGCCAGGGACTAGCGGGAGTAATAGGTAATGAGCAGTTCTTC. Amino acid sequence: CASSQGLAGVIGNEQFF.

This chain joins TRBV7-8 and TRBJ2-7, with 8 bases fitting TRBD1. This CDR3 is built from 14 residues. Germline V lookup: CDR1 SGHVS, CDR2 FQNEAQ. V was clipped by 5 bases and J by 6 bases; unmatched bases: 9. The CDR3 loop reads CASSPRGRFSEQYF. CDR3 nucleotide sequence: TGTGCCAGCAGCCCCAGGGGGCGATTCAGCGAGCAGTACTTC.

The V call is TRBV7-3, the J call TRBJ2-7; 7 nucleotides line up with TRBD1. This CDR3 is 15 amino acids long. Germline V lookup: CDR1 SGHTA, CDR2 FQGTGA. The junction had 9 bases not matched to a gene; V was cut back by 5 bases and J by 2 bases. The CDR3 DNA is TGTGCCAGCAGCCTCAGACAGGGTTTAACCTACGAGCAGTACTTC. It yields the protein CASSLRQGLTYEQYF. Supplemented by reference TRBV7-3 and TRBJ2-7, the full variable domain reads GAGVSQTPSNKVTEKGKYVELRCDPISGHTALYWYRQSLGQGPEFLIYFQGTGAADDSGLPNDRFFAVRPEGSVSTLKIQRTERGDSAVYLCASSLRQGLTYEQYFGPGTRLTVT.

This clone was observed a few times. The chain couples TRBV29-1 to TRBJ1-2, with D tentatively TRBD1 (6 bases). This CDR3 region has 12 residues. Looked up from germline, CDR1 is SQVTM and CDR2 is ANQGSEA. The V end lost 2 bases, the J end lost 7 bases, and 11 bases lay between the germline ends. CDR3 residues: CSVETGRGGYTF. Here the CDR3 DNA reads TGCAGCGTTGAAACAGGGCGGGGTGGCTACACCTTC.

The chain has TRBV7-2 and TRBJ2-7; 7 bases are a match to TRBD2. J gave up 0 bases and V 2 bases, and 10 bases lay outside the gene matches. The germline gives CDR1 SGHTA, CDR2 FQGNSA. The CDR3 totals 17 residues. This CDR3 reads CASSLPVDGGSSYEQYF. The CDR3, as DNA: TGTGCCAGCAGCTTACCCGTCGACGGGGGGAGCTCCTACGAGCAGTACTTC.

CDR3 DNA sequence: TGTGCCAGCAGCGTAGATGGGACAGGGGGGCAGCCCCAGCATTTT. Translated: CASSVDGTGGQPQHF. V is TRBV9 and J is TRBJ1-5, with TRBD1 matching over 11 bases. Germline CDR1 SGDLS, CDR2 YYNGEE. J gave up 7 bases and V 0 bases, and 3 bases lay outside the gene matches. This CDR3 comprises 15 residues.

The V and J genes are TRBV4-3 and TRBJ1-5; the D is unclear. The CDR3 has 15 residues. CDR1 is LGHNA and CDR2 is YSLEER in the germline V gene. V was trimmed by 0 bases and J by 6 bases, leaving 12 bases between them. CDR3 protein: CASSQDRGTSQPQHF. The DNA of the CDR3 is TGCGCCAGCAGCCAAGATCGGGGTACAAGTCAGCCCCAGCATTTT.

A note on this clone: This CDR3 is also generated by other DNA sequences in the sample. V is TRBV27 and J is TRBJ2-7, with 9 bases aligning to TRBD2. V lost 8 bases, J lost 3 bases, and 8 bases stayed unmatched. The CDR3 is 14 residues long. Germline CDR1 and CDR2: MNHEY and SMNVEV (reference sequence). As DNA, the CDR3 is TGTGCCAGCGGGCTAGGAGCGGGAGGCTACGAGCAGTACTTC. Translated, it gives CASGLGAGGYEQYF.

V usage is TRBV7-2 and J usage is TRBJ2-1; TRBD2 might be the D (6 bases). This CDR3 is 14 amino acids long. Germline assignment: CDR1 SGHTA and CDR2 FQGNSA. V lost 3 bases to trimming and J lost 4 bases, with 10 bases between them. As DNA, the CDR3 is TGTGCCAGCAGCTTTCTAGGGAGGTACAATGAGCAGTTCTTC. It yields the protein CASSFLGRYNEQFF. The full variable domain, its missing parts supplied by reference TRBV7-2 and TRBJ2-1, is GAGVSQSPSNKVTEKGKDVELRCDPISGHTALYWYRQSLGQGLEFLIYFQGNSAPDKSGLPSDRFSAERTGGSVSTLTIQRTQQEDSAVYLCASSFLGRYNEQFFGPGTRLTVL.

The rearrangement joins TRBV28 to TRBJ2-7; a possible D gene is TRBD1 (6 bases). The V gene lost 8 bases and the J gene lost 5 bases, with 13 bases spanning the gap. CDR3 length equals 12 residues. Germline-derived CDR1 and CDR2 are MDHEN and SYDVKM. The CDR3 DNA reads TGTGCCAGCCGCAAGGGGGACCACGAGCAGTACTTC. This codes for CASRKGDHEQYF.

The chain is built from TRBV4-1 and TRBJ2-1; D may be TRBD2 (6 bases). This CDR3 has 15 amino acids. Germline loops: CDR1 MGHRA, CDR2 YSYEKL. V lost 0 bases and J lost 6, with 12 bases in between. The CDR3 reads CASSQERLVGNEQFF. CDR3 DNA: TGCGCCAGCAGCCAAGAACGACTAGTAGGCAATGAGCAGTTCTTC.

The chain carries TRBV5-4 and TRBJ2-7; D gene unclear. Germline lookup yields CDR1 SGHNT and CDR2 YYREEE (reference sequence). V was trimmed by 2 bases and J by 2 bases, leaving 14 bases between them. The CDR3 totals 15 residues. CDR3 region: CASSFRGGPPYEQYF. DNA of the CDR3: TGTGCCAGCAGCTTCCGAGGTGGGCCCCCCTACGAGCAGTACTTC.

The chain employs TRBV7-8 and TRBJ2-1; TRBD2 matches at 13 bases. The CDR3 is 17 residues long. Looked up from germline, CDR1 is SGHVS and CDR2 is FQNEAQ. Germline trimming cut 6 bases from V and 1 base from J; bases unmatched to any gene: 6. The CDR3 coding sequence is TGTGCCAGCAGATATGGGACTAGCGGGACATCCTACAATGAGCAGTTCTTC. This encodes CASRYGTSGTSYNEQFF.

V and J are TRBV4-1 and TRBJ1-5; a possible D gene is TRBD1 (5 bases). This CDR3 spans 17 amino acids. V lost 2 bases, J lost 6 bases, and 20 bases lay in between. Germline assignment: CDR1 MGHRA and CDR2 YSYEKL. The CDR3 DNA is TGCGCCAGCAGCCAATGGGGCTCCCAGCCCTCGGGTCAGCCCCAGCATTTT. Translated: CASSQWGSQPSGQPQHF.

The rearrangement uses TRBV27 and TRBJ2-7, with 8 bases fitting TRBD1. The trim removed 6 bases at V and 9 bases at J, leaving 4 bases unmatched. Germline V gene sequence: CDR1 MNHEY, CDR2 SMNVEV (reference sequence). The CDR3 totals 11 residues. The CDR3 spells CASSGGTGQYF. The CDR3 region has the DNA TGTGCCAGCAGCGGAGGGACAGGGCAGTACTTC.

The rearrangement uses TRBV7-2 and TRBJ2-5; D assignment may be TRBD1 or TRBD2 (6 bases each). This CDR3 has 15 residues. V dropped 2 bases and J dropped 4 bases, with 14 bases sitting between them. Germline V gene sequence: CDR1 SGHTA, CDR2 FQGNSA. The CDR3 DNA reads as TGTGCCAGCAGCTTATCCCGGGGGACAAGAGAGACCCAGTACTTC. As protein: CASSLSRGTRETQYF. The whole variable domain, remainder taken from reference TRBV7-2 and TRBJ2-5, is GAGVSQSPSNKVTEKGKDVELRCDPISGHTALYWYRQSLGQGLEFLIYFQGNSAPDKSGLPSDRFSAERTGGSVSTLTIQRTQQEDSAVYLCASSLSRGTRETQYFGPGTRLLVL.

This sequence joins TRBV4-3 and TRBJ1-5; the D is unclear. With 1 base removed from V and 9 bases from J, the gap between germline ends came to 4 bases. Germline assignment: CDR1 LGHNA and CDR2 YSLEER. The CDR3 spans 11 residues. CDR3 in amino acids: CASSQGGPQHF. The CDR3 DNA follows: TGCGCCAGCAGCCAAGGGGGGCCCCAGCATTTT.

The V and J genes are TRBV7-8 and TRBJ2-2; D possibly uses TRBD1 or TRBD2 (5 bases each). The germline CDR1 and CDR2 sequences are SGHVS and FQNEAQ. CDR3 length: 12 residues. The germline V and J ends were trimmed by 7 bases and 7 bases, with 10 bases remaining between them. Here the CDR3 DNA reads TGTGCCAGCATCGGGGCGGGCGGGGAGCTGTTTTTT. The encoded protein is CASIGAGGELFF.